Below, 2 T cell receptor beta chains from the same sample are listed, as sequenced in a study of blood T cell repertoires in COVID-19. The table came from immunoSEQ multiplex PCR; TCRdb's copy has only in-frame clones and leaves some out. Of about 150,000 clones in the sample, over 70% were seen once. The sample was PBMCs or T cells enriched from blood (not recorded which). These receptors came from a man aged 70-80 years who had been exposed to COVID-19.

The genes are TRBV12-3 or TRBV12-4 and TRBJ1-2, with D possibly matching TRBD1 (5 bases). This CDR3 is 13 amino acids long. Trimming removed 7 bases at V and 7 bases at J, with 16 bases between. CDR3 nucleotides: TGTGCCAGCACCTCCCAGGTGGGGCCTGGCTACACCTTC. This gives the protein CASTSQVGPGYTF.

This chain joins TRBV27 and TRBJ2-6; D may be TRBD2 (6 bases). V was cut by 2 bases and J by 2 bases, with 13 bases left in between. Germline V lookup: CDR1 MNHEY, CDR2 SMNVEV (reference sequence). The CDR3 is 17 amino acids. The CDR3 is CASSLKAGGAGANVLTF. The CDR3 coding sequence is TGTGCCAGCAGTTTAAAGGCCGGGGGAGCTGGGGCCAACGTCCTGACTTTC.